This is a list of T cell receptor beta chains from one sample in a study of blood T cell repertoires in COVID-19. Clones were read by immunoSEQ multiplex PCR, and TCRdb kept only the in-frame ones, dropping some. Counted here are tens of thousands of clones, 82% occurring once; the ten biggest clones make up 27%. The sequenced sample was peripheral blood. Every receptor here comes from a human donor in a cohort sampled during active COVID-19. The conserved cysteine and the conserved F or W are not part of the CDR3 here. Rows may omit the clone size; those that give it use once, few, many or a size class.

J gene: TRBJ1-1
CDR3 length: 13
clone size: .
V gene: TRBV29-1
CDR3 protein: SVGQVKWGNTEAF

J gene: TRBJ1-5
CDR3 length: 10
clone size: .
V gene: TRBV5-4
CDR3 protein: ASSRRSQPQH

J gene: TRBJ2-7
CDR3 length: 11
clone size: .
V gene: TRBV19
CDR3 protein: ASGPGQLFEQY

J gene: TRBJ1-5
CDR3 length: 12
clone size: .
V gene: TRBV19
CDR3 protein: ASSIGTTNQPQH

J gene: TRBJ2-7
CDR3 length: 10
clone size: .
V gene: TRBV3-1/TRBV3-2
CDR3 protein: ASSQGPYEQY

J gene: TRBJ2-7
CDR3 length: 11
clone size: once
V gene: TRBV18
CDR3 protein: ASSGAGVYEQY

J gene: TRBJ1-3
CDR3 length: 12
clone size: .
V gene: TRBV7-2
CDR3 protein: ASSFGGSGNTIY

J gene: TRBJ2-3
CDR3 length: 15
clone size: .
V gene: TRBV13
CDR3 protein: ASSYPGLAGGQNTQY

J gene: TRBJ2-3
CDR3 length: 13
clone size: .
V gene: TRBV7-9
CDR3 protein: ASSAGELGADTQY

J gene: TRBJ2-3
CDR3 length: 13
clone size: .
V gene: TRBV10-3
CDR3 protein: AISEPGQGTDTQY

J gene: TRBJ1-6
CDR3 length: 12
clone size: .
V gene: TRBV10-1
CDR3 protein: ASSRGSLNSPLH